This T cell receptor beta chain was retrieved from a study of cytomegalovirus exposure and HLA in healthy donors. Study conclusions and caveats: In vitro work confirmed that three CMV-associated chains recognize CMV antigens. Productive rates of about 90% or about 30% were seen for most TCR beta V segments in an earlier analysis.

Donors were nominally healthy when sampled, though unrecorded immune exposures were likely. Primers included in the PCR were 60 Vbeta and 13 Jbeta primers. The protocol was immunoSEQ multiplex PCR, while the TCRdb copy is restricted to in-frame clones and leaves out a portion. The table shows some 220,000 clones, with around 78% occurring only once. V was clipped by 3 bases and J by 2 bases, with 7 bases between them. Germline lookup yields CDR1 SGHNT and CDR2 YENEEA. This CDR3 is built from 13 residues. Concerning this clone: Its specificity is unknown. Other nucleotide sequences in the sample specify the same CDR3.

This chain connects TRBV11-3 to TRBJ1-2, with D tentatively TRBD1 (5 bases). This sequence originates from a boy under 18 in good health and CMV-seronegative. The source material was PBMCs. CDR3 region: CASSLGRNYGYTF. CDR3 nucleotide sequence: TGTGCCAGCAGCTTGGGGCGGAACTATGGCTACACCTTC.